This TCR beta chain was sequenced for a study of CD8+ T cells in alopecia areata. Germline CDR1 reads MNHEY; CDR2 reads SVGAGI. The CDR3 is 15 residues long. Trimming took off 6 bases at V and 1 base at J, with 10 bases between the two ends. Extraction of RNA preceded its reverse transcription into cDNA, which served as the sequencing template. TCRdb's table, derived via immunoSEQ multiplex PCR, lists solely in-frame clones and lacks some. This sample has 150,000 to 200,000 clones, with about three fifths found just once. Findings and limits, study-wide: A large proportion of expanded lesional clones were detected persisting in scalp and blood during tofacitinib.

Noted treatment: oral pan-JAK inhibitor, 5-10 mg twice daily. To note about this clone: The target antigen is unknown.

The TCR originated in a human donor with alopecia areata. The rearrangement uses TRBV6-5 and TRBJ1-6, with D possibly being TRBD1 (5 bases). The sample consisted of CD4+ T cells sorted from blood, taken at approximately week 60, from a patient treated with tofacitinib. Written as DNA, the CDR3 is TGTGCCAGCAGGCCGGGGGGTTCCTATAATTCACCCCTCCACTTT. Encoded protein: CASRPGGSYNSPLHF.